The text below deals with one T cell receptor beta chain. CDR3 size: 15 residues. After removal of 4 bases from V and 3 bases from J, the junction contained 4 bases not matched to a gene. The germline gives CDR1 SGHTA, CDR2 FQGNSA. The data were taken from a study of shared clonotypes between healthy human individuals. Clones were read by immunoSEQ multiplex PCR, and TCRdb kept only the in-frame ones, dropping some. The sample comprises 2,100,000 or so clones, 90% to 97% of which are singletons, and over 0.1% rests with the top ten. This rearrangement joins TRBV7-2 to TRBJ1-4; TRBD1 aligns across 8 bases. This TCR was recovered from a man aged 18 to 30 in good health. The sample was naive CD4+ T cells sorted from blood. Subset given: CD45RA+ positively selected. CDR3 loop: CASSSQGASNEKLFF. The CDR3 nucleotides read TGTGCCAGCAGCTCTCAGGGGGCGTCTAATGAAAAACTGTTTTTT.